This TCR beta chain stems from a study of cytotoxic CD8 clonotypes in ibrutinib-treated CLL. Study background: An average of around 260,000 productive templates and 94,082 productive rearrangements was obtained per sample.

The source of approximately 2 micrograms of genomic DNA for TCR beta libraries was cryopreserved PBMCs. The CDR3 has 14 residues. V lost 5 bases, J lost 1 base, and 11 bases lay in between. In germline, CDR1 is SGHVS, CDR2 FNYEAQ. Only a few counts were recorded for this clone. What it recognizes is unknown. The study's findings and limits: Against age-matched healthy donors, baseline clonality ran higher and tracked circulating CD8+ T-cell counts. At ibrutinib response, clonality increased, and at progression it declined back toward baseline.

Sequenced by immunoSEQ multiplex PCR; TCRdb stores in-frame clones only, minus some. The sample lists approximately 24,000 clones; approximately 81% were seen once. The V gene is TRBV7-6, the J gene TRBJ1-1, with D possibly TRBD1 on 5 matching bases. Source: PBMCs, taken before ibrutinib treatment. The clonotype comes from a human donor with chronic lymphocytic leukemia. The CDR3 DNA reads TGTGCCAGCAGCCCCCGGGGCTCGAACACTGAAGCTTTCTTT. Its protein product is CASSPRGSNTEAFF.